These 17 T cell receptor beta chains share one sample of origin, sequenced in a study of cytomegalovirus exposure and HLA in healthy donors. 60 Vbeta and 13 Jbeta primers were used in PCR. The table came from immunoSEQ multiplex PCR; TCRdb's copy has only in-frame clones and leaves some out. The sample yields some 100,000 clones, approximately 73% seen once. Material: PBMCs. The receptors come from a woman aged 45-60 years in good health and CMV-seropositive.

This clone was detected only a few times. The rearrangement joins TRBV25-1 to TRBJ2-3; 10 bases are a match to TRBD2. J gave up 1 base and V 1 base, and 2 bases lay outside the gene matches. The CDR3 has 16 residues. The V gene's germline CDR1 is MGHDK and CDR2 SYGVNS. DNA of the CDR3: TGTGCCAGCAGTGAATTGGGGACTAGCGGCACAGATACGCAGTATTTT. Its translation: CASSELGTSGTDTQYF.

The genes are TRBV5-5 and TRBJ2-1; TRBD2 is a possible D gene (6 bases). The germline gives CDR1 SGHKS, CDR2 YYEKEE (reference sequence). There are 13 residues in the CDR3. Trimming shortened V by 2 bases and J by 7 bases, and 10 bases separated the two germline ends. CDR3 DNA sequence: TGTGCCAGCAGCTTAACAGGAGGGAATGAGCAGTTCTTC. Encoded protein: CASSLTGGNEQFF.

CDR3 DNA: TGTGCCAGCAGCGTAGAAGGGGCGGTTGGTTACGAGCAGTACTTC. This gives the protein CASSVEGAVGYEQYF. The rearrangement uses TRBV9 and TRBJ2-7, with D perhaps matching TRBD1 (5 bases). The V gene's germline CDR1 is SGDLS and CDR2 YYNGEE. The V gene lost 0 bases and the J gene lost 4 bases, with 14 bases spanning the gap. This CDR3 is 15 amino acids long.

Written as DNA, the CDR3 is TGCAGTGTGGTAGGACTTCATGGCTACACCTTC. It translates to CSVVGLHGYTF. The chain joins TRBV20-1 to TRBJ1-2; D not resolved. The CDR3 length is 11 residues. CDR1 and CDR2 from the germline V gene are DFQATT and SNEGSKA (reference sequence). Trimming shortened V by 7 bases and J by 6 bases, and 12 bases separated the two germline ends.

V usage is TRBV10-2 and J usage is TRBJ1-5; D might be TRBD1 (5 bases). There are 14 residues in the CDR3. Germline V lookup: CDR1 WSHSY, CDR2 SAAADI. Trimming left V 3 bases short and J 4 bases short, with 10 bases between. The CDR3 here is CASSEPGWNQPQHF. The CDR3 region has the DNA TGCGCCAGCAGTGAACCAGGGTGGAATCAGCCCCAGCATTTT.

The chain is built from TRBV7-2 and TRBJ2-1; perhaps TRBD2 as D (6 bases). V lost 2 bases, J lost 8 bases, and 22 bases lay in between. Germline values: CDR1 SGHTA, CDR2 FQGNSA. The CDR3 extends over 17 amino acids. CDR3 loop: CASSLNRVLMEGHEQFF. CDR3 nucleotides: TGTGCCAGCAGCTTAAATCGGGTCCTAATGGAGGGGCATGAGCAGTTCTTC.

This chain joins TRBV5-6 and TRBJ1-2; 8 nucleotides line up with TRBD1. The germline V gene has CDR1 SGHDT and CDR2 YYEEEE. J gave up 8 bases and V 0 bases, and 6 bases lay outside the gene matches. The length of the CDR3 is 14 residues. Written as DNA, the CDR3 is TGTGCCAGCAGCTTGGCCGGCAGGGGGCTAGGCTACACCTTC. It translates to CASSLAGRGLGYTF. The full variable domain, its missing parts supplied by reference TRBV5-6 and TRBJ1-2, is DAGVTQSPTHLIKTRGQQVTLRCSPKSGHDTVSWYQQALGQGPQFIFQYYEEEERQRGNFPDRFSGHQFPNYSSELNVNALLLGDSALYLCASSLAGRGLGYTFGSGTRLTVV.

The CDR3, as DNA: TGTGCCAGCAGCCTACAGGACGCCAGCTCCTACGAGCAGTACTTC. The encoded protein is CASSLQDASSYEQYF. The chain uses TRBV6-1 and TRBJ2-7; the D gene is possibly TRBD1 (5 bases). The V end was cut by 6 bases, the J end by 0 bases, with 15 bases between. Germline CDR1 is MNHNS and CDR2 is SASEGT. This CDR3 is 15 amino acids long.

The rearrangement uses TRBV7-6 and TRBJ2-5, with 7 bases that match TRBD2. The ends lost 5 bases at V and 7 bases at J; junction bases unmatched: 7. This CDR3 has 13 residues. The germline gives CDR1 SGHVS, CDR2 FNYEAQ. CDR3 residues: CASSRETGGTQYF. The CDR3 coding sequence is TGTGCCAGCAGCCGAGAAACGGGAGGGACCCAGTACTTC.

This clone was observed a single time. V gene TRBV7-6 combines with J gene TRBJ1-3, with D perhaps matching TRBD1 (6 bases). There are 22 residues in the CDR3. Deletions cut 3 bases from V and 0 bases from J, with 30 bases between. CDR1 and CDR2 (germline): SGHVS, FNYEAQ. CDR3 coding DNA: TGTGCCAGCAGCTTGGAAGGATCCCTTACTCCGGGACATGGGAGCTCTGGAAACACCATATATTTT. Its translation is CASSLEGSLTPGHGSSGNTIYF.

The genes are TRBV2 and TRBJ2-5, with D perhaps matching TRBD2 (5 bases). There are 14 residues in the CDR3. The V and J ends lost 7 bases and 7 bases respectively, with 19 bases between them. Germline CDR1 and CDR2: SNHLY and FYNNEI. The CDR3 loop is CASIEPPRSGTQYF. The CDR3 DNA sequence: TGTGCCAGCATCGAACCCCCCCGCAGCGGGACCCAGTACTTC.

This chain connects TRBV6-6 to TRBJ1-1; 8 bases line up with TRBD1. Germline V CDR1 and CDR2: MNHNY, SVGAGI (reference sequence). The CDR3 spans 14 residues. V trimming: 6 bases; J trimming: 0 bases; junction bases outside the gene matches: 3. CDR3 DNA sequence: TGTGCCAGCAGCTGGGACAGGATGAACACTGAAGCTTTCTTT. Translation: CASSWDRMNTEAFF.

The rearrangement uses TRBV5-1 and TRBJ2-1, with 8 bases that match TRBD1. J was trimmed by 5 bases and V by 2 bases; bases with no gene match: 6. The CDR3 runs to 15 residues. The germline gives CDR1 SGHRS, CDR2 YFSETQ. CDR3 protein: CASSLTGTGHNEQFF. The DNA of the CDR3 is TGCGCCAGCAGCTTAACCGGGACAGGACACAATGAGCAGTTCTTC.

The rearrangement joins TRBV18 to TRBJ2-4; perhaps TRBD2 as D (6 bases). Trimming removed 3 bases from V and 0 bases from J, with 9 bases in between. The CDR3 runs 15 residues. Germline-derived CDR1 and CDR2 are KGHSH and LQKENI. CDR3 sequence (DNA): TGTGCCAGCTCACCGGAGGGGAGAGCCAAAAACATTCAGTACTTC. Its translation is CASSPEGRAKNIQYF.

The chain uses TRBV10-1 and TRBJ2-5; TRBD1 agrees at 10 bases. Germline lookup yields CDR1 WNHNN and CDR2 SYGVQD (reference sequence). V shed 10 bases, J shed 1 base, and the junction held 15 bases outside the gene matches. CDR3 length equals 17 residues. The CDR3 sequence is CATSRGQGTSVQETQYF. CDR3 DNA sequence: TGCGCCACCTCACGGGGACAGGGGACCTCTGTCCAAGAGACCCAGTACTTC.

This clone was detected a few times. The gene calls are TRBV18 and TRBJ1-1; TRBD1 agrees at 9 bases. The germline CDR1 and CDR2 sequences are KGHSH and LQKENI. V lost 0 bases and J lost 0; bases outside the gene matches: 5. The CDR3 is 17 residues long. The chain's CDR3 is CASSPPGQGPMNTEAFF. DNA of the CDR3: TGTGCCAGCTCACCACCGGGACAGGGACCTATGAACACTGAAGCTTTCTTT. Variable domain in full (rest from reference TRBV18 and TRBJ1-1): NAGVMQNPRHLVRRRGQEARLRCSPMKGHSHVYWYRQLPEEGLKFMVYLQKENIIDESGMPKERFSAEFPKEGPSILRIQQVVRGDSAAYFCASSPPGQGPMNTEAFFGQGTRLTVV.

The CDR3 here is CASSLIGGTDTGELFF. The CDR3 nucleotides are TGTGCCAGCAGCTTAATAGGGGGTACAGACACCGGGGAGCTGTTTTTT. V gene TRBV7-3 combines with J gene TRBJ2-2, with D tentatively TRBD1 (6 bases). The length of the CDR3 is 16 residues. The V end lost 1 base, the J end lost 3 bases, and 12 bases lay between the germline ends. The germline gives CDR1 SGHTA, CDR2 FQGTGA.